The T cell receptor beta chain described here comes from a study of immune heterogeneity within non-small cell lung tumors. Study as a whole: Of all tumors, several turned out to be squamous cell carcinomas, more than nine were non-squamous carcinomas and 1 was not otherwise specified. General study results and limits: Tumor sites in a patient shared identical dominant CDR3 beta clonotypes and also carried site-unique high-frequency clones. Some T-cell receptor beta clonotypes occurred at high frequency. These high-frequency clonotypes were largely distinct between individual patients.

Sample share makes this clonotype medium-sized (0.01 to 0.1%). Its specificity is unknown. Amplifying TCR beta CDR3 involved multiplex PCR carried out with 32 V and 13 J primers. TCRdb independently ran MiXCR on the multiplex PCR reads; one entry per CDR3 protein. The sample includes under 5,500 distinct CDR3 sequences, roughly a fifth of them seen just once. CDR1 is MNHEY and CDR2 is SMNVEV in the germline V gene (reference sequence). Trimming removed 0 bases from V and 2 bases from J, with 11 bases in between. The CDR3 loop spans 16 amino acids. Bulk tumor genomic DNA constituted the template, at 550 to 750 ng per sample. Several far-apart biopsies were taken per primary tumor during surgery. Patients underwent curative surgery for non-small cell lung cancer (untreated and newly diagnosed).

The chain combines TRBV27 with TRBJ1-5; unclear D gene. The receptor's source is a man in his 70s with non-small cell lung cancer. Sequenced input: lung tumor tissue. The CDR3 loop reads CASSLSRNGGNQPQHF. The DNA of the CDR3 is TGTGCCAGCAGTTTATCAAGGAATGGGGGCAATCAGCCCCAGCATTTT.